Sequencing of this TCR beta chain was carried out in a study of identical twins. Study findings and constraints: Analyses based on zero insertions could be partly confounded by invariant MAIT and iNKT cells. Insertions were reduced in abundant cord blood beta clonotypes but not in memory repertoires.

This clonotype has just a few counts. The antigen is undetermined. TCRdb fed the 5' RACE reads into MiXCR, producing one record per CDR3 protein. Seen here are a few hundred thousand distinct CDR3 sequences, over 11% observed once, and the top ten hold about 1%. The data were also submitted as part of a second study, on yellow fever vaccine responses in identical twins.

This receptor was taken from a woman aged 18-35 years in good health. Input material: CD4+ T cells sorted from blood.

CDR3 DNA sequence: TGCAGTGCTAGCCGGAGGACTAGCGGGAGGAAAGAGACCCAGTACTTC. It specifies CSASRRTSGRKETQYF. The chain recombines TRBV20-1 with TRBJ2-5; 14 nucleotides agree with TRBD2. Germline loops: CDR1 DFQATT, CDR2 SNEGSKA (reference sequence). This CDR3 spans 16 amino acids. V lost 3 bases to trimming and J lost 3 bases; unmatched junction nucleotides: 6.